Described below is a single T cell receptor beta chain sequence and its context. Its antigen is unknown. Sequencing was at deep level. It was 200 to 250 ng DNA, 33,000 or so T cell genomes, that sorted-subset replicate PCRs used. In the source study's methods: ImmunoSEQ junction-only sequences lacked quality scores, so their filtering differed. The repertoire was sequenced with immunoSEQ multiplex PCR; TCRdb's copy has only in-frame clones and lacks some. D and trimming come from the DNA, and the V and J calls and clone size come from that table. The sample consists of under 600,000 clones, roughly 95% of them appearing once. The data originate from a study of shared clonotypes between healthy human individuals. The CDR3 length is 18 residues. V shed 3 bases and J 3 bases; nucleotides not matched to a gene: 12. CDR1 is MGHRA, CDR2 YSYEKL, per germline. Findings and caveats of the study: Shared clonotypes across all four donors exceeded non-shared ones in generation probability.

Sequencing used naive CD4+ T cells sorted from blood. Subset noted: CD45RA+ positively selected. The sequence was collected from a woman in her 30s in good health. The J gene is TRBJ2-1, the V gene TRBV4-1; 9 bases align to TRBD2. CDR3 sequence reads: CASSQKGLAGIIYNEQFF. The DNA for the CDR3 is TGCGCCAGCAGCCAGAAGGGGCTAGCGGGGATTATCTACAATGAGCAGTTCTTC.